The 28 T cell receptor beta chains listed next were all sequenced from one sample in a study of neurological immune-mediated disorders. TCRdb recomputed calls from the 5' RACE reads with MiXCR, one row per CDR3 protein. Among under 80,000 distinct CDR3 sequences, roughly 3.9% were seen once, and the ten largest hold about 1.5%. Sequencing was performed on PBMCs. Source of these receptors: a man aged 25-45 years with multiple sclerosis.

This clonotype came up many times. The chain links TRBV20-1 to TRBJ2-7; TRBD2 aligns across 11 bases. Germline assignment: CDR1 DFQATT and CDR2 SNEGSKA (reference sequence). Losses at the gene ends were 4 bases for V and 5 bases for J; bases not matched to a gene: 7. The CDR3 contains 14 residues. Here the CDR3 DNA reads TGCAGTGCTAAGCAGCCTAGCGGGGGGAACGAGCAGTACTTC. This gives the protein CSAKQPSGGNEQYF.

This clonotype was seen repeatedly, ten times or more. This chain connects TRBV20-1 to TRBJ2-1, with 12 bases that match TRBD2. The CDR3 extends over 17 amino acids. CDR1 and CDR2 from the germline V gene are DFQATT and SNEGSKA (reference sequence). The V gene end was trimmed by 2 bases and the J gene end by 4 bases; junction bases not matched to a gene: 9. The CDR3 here is CSARRTGGLAGYNEQFF. The CDR3 DNA follows: TGCAGTGCTAGAAGGACCGGAGGACTAGCGGGGTACAATGAGCAGTTCTTC.

This chain connects TRBV27 to TRBJ1-6; D is perhaps TRBD1 (5 bases). The CDR3 spans 13 residues. Germline V gives CDR1 MNHEY, CDR2 SMNVEV (reference sequence). Trimming pared 3 bases from V and 13 bases from J, leaving 13 bases between. CDR3 nucleotide sequence: TGTGCCAGCAGTTTCTTGGCAGGGAGGCCCCTCCACTTT. Translating gives CASSFLAGRPLHF.

This clonotype was seen at least ten times. Mismatch with germline at one junction end may stem from a read error. This sequence joins TRBV9 and TRBJ2-5; D remains unclear. Germline CDR1 is SGDLS and CDR2 is YYNGEE. The CDR3 is made up of 14 amino acids. CDR3 nucleotide sequence: TGTGCCAGCAGCGTACACGGCAACCAGGAGACCCAGTACTTC. Amino acids: CASSVHGNQETQYF.

This clonotype appeared many times. The chain employs TRBV20-1 and TRBJ2-5; TRBD1 might be the D (5 bases). Germline assignment: CDR1 DFQATT and CDR2 SNEGSKA (reference sequence). CDR3 length equals 13 residues. V lost 6 bases, J lost 2 bases, and 13 bases lay in between. CDR3 DNA: TGCAGTGCAGCCCGACAGAATCAAGAGACCCAGTACTTC. Translated: CSAARQNQETQYF.

This clonotype was counted ten times or more. The chain couples TRBV7-7 to TRBJ2-2, with D tentatively TRBD2 (5 bases). This CDR3 is built from 16 residues. Trimming stripped 2 bases from V and 0 bases from J, with 10 bases between. The germline CDR1 and CDR2 sequences are SSHAT and FNYEAQ (reference sequence). In nucleotides, the CDR3 is TGTGCCAGCAGCTTAACGGGAACCCCGAACACCGGGGAGCTGTTTTTT. Amino acids: CASSLTGTPNTGELFF.

The sample holds many counts of this clonotype. This rearrangement joins TRBV5-1 to TRBJ2-2; D perhaps matches TRBD1 (6 bases). V shed 4 bases and J shed 6 bases, with 16 bases lying between them. This CDR3 is built from 15 residues. Per the germline V gene, CDR1 is SGHRS and CDR2 is YFSETQ. The CDR3 DNA sequence: TGCGCCAGCAGCCTGGGACATGCTGGCCCCGGGGAGCTGTTTTTT. Residues: CASSLGHAGPGELFF.

In this sample, this clonotype turned up many times. This chain joins TRBV7-2 and TRBJ1-2; TRBD1 might be the D (5 bases). This CDR3 has 13 amino acids. The germline gives CDR1 SGHTA, CDR2 FQGNSA. V was clipped by 4 bases and J by 3 bases, with 9 bases between them. The CDR3 DNA reads TGTGCCAGCAGCTCTCAGGGATACTATGGCTACACCTTC. Translation gives CASSSQGYYGYTF.

This clonotype was seen many times. The genes are TRBV12-3 or TRBV12-4 and TRBJ1-2; D gene ambiguous. There are 14 residues in the CDR3. The V end lost 1 base, the J end lost 2 bases, and 8 bases lay between the germline ends. CDR3 sequence reads: CASSLGVSNYGYTF. CDR3 nucleotides: TGTGCCAGCAGTTTAGGGGTCTCAAACTATGGCTACACCTTC.

The chain combines TRBV12-3 or TRBV12-4 with TRBJ1-5, with TRBD1 as a possible D gene (6 bases). The CDR3 is made up of 13 amino acids. Trimming shortened V by 6 bases and J by 5 bases, and 11 bases separated the two germline ends. For the CDR3, the DNA is TGTGCCAGCAGGGCGGGGACACATCAGCCCCAGCATTTT. It encodes CASRAGTHQPQHF.

This clonotype was picked up many times. This chain links TRBV27 with TRBJ2-1; D might be TRBD2 (6 bases). V was cut by 7 bases and J by 0 bases, with 16 bases left in between. The CDR3 length is 16 residues. Germline assignment: CDR1 MNHEY and CDR2 SMNVEV (reference sequence). DNA for the CDR3: TGTGCCAGCACCTCGAGCGGGTCGAGCTCCTACAATGAGCAGTTCTTC. This encodes CASTSSGSSSYNEQFF.

This clonotype was observed many times. V gene TRBV18 combines with J gene TRBJ1-1; D is unclear. CDR3 length: 13 residues. Trimming stripped 3 bases from V and 0 bases from J, with 5 bases between. Germline V CDR1 and CDR2: KGHSH, LQKENI. CDR3 residues: CASSPAMNTEAFF. CDR3 DNA: TGTGCCAGCTCACCTGCGATGAACACTGAAGCTTTCTTT. Looking up the rest from reference TRBV18 and TRBJ1-1 gives the full variable domain: NAGVMQNPRHLVRRRGQEARLRCSPMKGHSHVYWYRQLPEEGLKFMVYLQKENIIDESGMPKERFSAEFPKEGPSILRIQQVVRGDSAAYFCASSPAMNTEAFFGQGTRLTVV.

This clonotype was seen ten or more times. This rearrangement joins TRBV5-1 to TRBJ1-2, with a possible D match to TRBD1 (6 bases). The CDR3 totals 17 residues. V was clipped by 0 bases and J by 1 base, with 16 bases between them. Germline CDR1 is SGHRS and CDR2 is YFSETQ. The CDR3 nucleotides are TGCGCCAGCAGCTTGGACCCCCCGGGACATTATAACTATGGCTACACCTTC. It yields the protein CASSLDPPGHYNYGYTF.

Notes on this clonotype: The junction differs from germline at one of its ends, possibly a read error. The chain combines TRBV19 with TRBJ1-6; TRBD1 matches 10 bases. CDR1 is LNHDA and CDR2 is SQIVND in the germline V gene (reference sequence). The CDR3 runs 15 residues. CDR3 in DNA: TGTGCCAGTAGTAGCCGGGACAGGGGCTCCTCACCCCTCAACTTT. It encodes CASSSRDRGSSPLNF. The entire variable domain, with the rest obtained from reference TRBV19 and TRBJ1-6, is as follows: DGGITQSPKYLFRKEGQNVTLSCEQNLNHDAMYWYRQDPGQGLRLIYYSQIVNDFQKGDIAEGYSVSREKKESFPLTVTSAQKNPTAFYLCASSSRDRGSSPLNFGNGTRLTVT.

The chain employs TRBV4-1 and TRBJ2-7; 8 bases line up with TRBD1. The germline CDR1 and CDR2 sequences are MGHRA and YSYEKL. This CDR3 is built from 15 residues. Trimming at V came to 3 bases and at J to 5 bases, leaving 9 bases not matched to a gene. Written as DNA, the CDR3 is TGCGCCAGCAGCCATGAACCGGGACAGGTCCACGAGCAGTACTTC. This codes for CASSHEPGQVHEQYF.

This clonotype was observed many times. The chain combines TRBV20-1 with TRBJ2-1, with D possibly being TRBD2 (7 bases). CDR3 length: 13 residues. Trimming left V 3 bases short and J 4 bases short, with 10 bases between. In germline, CDR1 is DFQATT, CDR2 SNEGSKA (reference sequence). CDR3 DNA: TGCAGTGCTAGCGGGGGGCTATACAATGAGCAGTTCTTC. Translated, it gives CSASGGLYNEQFF.

This clonotype was observed many times. CDR3 nucleotides: TGCGCCAGCAGCACCCTGGACCCACGGACGGAGACCCAGTACTTC. It codes for CASSTLDPRTETQYF. The chain joins TRBV4-3 to TRBJ2-5; unclear D gene. Germline V lookup: CDR1 LGHNA, CDR2 YSLEER. The CDR3 length is 15 residues. V was pared by 5 bases and J by 5 bases, with 18 bases between.

This clonotype has a count of ten or more. The chain carries TRBV5-1 and TRBJ2-5, with a possible D match to TRBD2 (6 bases). The ends were cut back, 4 bases at V and 5 bases at J, with 18 bases in the middle. The germline CDR1 and CDR2 sequences are SGHRS and YFSETQ. The CDR3 runs 15 residues. In DNA, the CDR3 is TGCGCCAGCAGCCCGGAAATCACAGGAGGGGAGACCCAGTACTTC. This gives the protein CASSPEITGGETQYF.

This clonotype was detected ten times or more. The J gene is TRBJ1-2, the V gene TRBV12-3 or TRBV12-4, with D perhaps matching TRBD1 (5 bases). Trimming stripped 5 bases from V and 4 bases from J, with 14 bases between. This CDR3 spans 14 amino acids. DNA for the CDR3: TGTGCCAGCAGTCCTTCAGGGAGGGTCTATGGCTACACCTTC. Its translation: CASSPSGRVYGYTF.

This clonotype was found many times. The rearrangement uses TRBV7-9 and TRBJ1-4; D is possibly TRBD1 (6 bases). Trimming took 5 bases from V and 4 from J, leaving 14 bases between them. The V gene's germline CDR1 is SEHNR and CDR2 FQNEAQ (reference sequence). This CDR3 spans 15 amino acids. CDR3 amino acids: CASSTRTVVNEKLFF. The DNA of the CDR3 is TGTGCCAGCAGCACCCGGACAGTCGTTAATGAAAAACTGTTTTTT.

This clonotype was counted ten times or more. This chain links TRBV6-6 with TRBJ1-6, with TRBD1 matching over 7 bases. V shed 5 bases and J 10 bases; nucleotides not matched to a gene: 8. The V gene's germline CDR1 is MNHNY and CDR2 SVGAGI (reference sequence). This CDR3 spans 14 amino acids. CDR3 sequence reads: CASSPQGLGSPLHF. The CDR3 DNA reads TGTGCCAGCAGTCCACAGGGGCTCGGATCACCCCTCCACTTT.

The J gene is TRBJ2-1, the V gene TRBV20-1, with 8 bases that match TRBD2. The germline V gene has CDR1 DFQATT and CDR2 SNEGSKA (reference sequence). The length of the CDR3 is 11 residues. V trimming: 7 bases; J trimming: 11 bases; junction bases outside the gene matches: 7. The CDR3 sequence: CSVRRGGQQFF. CDR3 coding DNA: TGCAGTGTGAGACGCGGGGGGCAGCAGTTCTTC.

At least ten counts were recorded for this clonotype. The chain is built from TRBV4-1 and TRBJ2-7, with TRBD1 identical over 10 bases. CDR1 is MGHRA, CDR2 YSYEKL, per germline. Unmatched junction bases numbered 10, after V lost 3 bases and J lost 5 bases. The CDR3 is 16 residues long. The CDR3 loop is CASSHPARDRGHEQYF. The DNA of the CDR3 is TGCGCCAGCAGCCACCCCGCCCGGGACAGGGGCCACGAGCAGTACTTC.

The sample holds many counts of this clonotype. The chain couples TRBV20-1 to TRBJ1-2; 12 bases map to TRBD1. Trimming cost V 7 bases and J 4 bases; bases outside gene matches: 10. Germline V CDR1 and CDR2: DFQATT, SNEGSKA (reference sequence). This CDR3 is built from 15 residues. The CDR3 DNA reads as TGCAGTGTCCCGGGACAGGGGGCGCGGGGCTATGGCTACACCTTC. This encodes CSVPGQGARGYGYTF.

This clonotype occurred many times. The chain couples TRBV20-1 to TRBJ2-7; the match to TRBD2 covers 10 bases. Trimming at V came to 0 bases and at J to 5 bases, leaving 7 bases not matched to a gene. Germline values: CDR1 DFQATT, CDR2 SNEGSKA (reference sequence). This CDR3 comprises 15 residues. The CDR3: CSARDASGGIDEQYF. The CDR3 nucleotides are TGCAGTGCTAGAGATGCTAGCGGGGGCATTGACGAGCAGTACTTC.

This clonotype came up many times. The J gene is TRBJ2-3, the V gene TRBV7-2; 9 bases match TRBD2. The CDR3 totals 16 residues. Trimming took 2 bases from V and 4 from J; bases not matched to a gene: 7. Per the germline V gene, CDR1 is SGHTA and CDR2 is FQGNSA. The CDR3 loop is CASSLWGGGASDTQYF. CDR3 sequence (DNA): TGTGCCAGCAGCTTATGGGGCGGGGGGGCCTCAGATACGCAGTATTTT.

This clonotype was counted many times. V usage is TRBV20-1 and J usage is TRBJ1-2; D ambiguous. The germline V gene has CDR1 DFQATT and CDR2 SNEGSKA (reference sequence). The CDR3 runs to 13 residues. Trimming removed 0 bases from V and 4 bases from J, with 9 bases in between. The CDR3 is CSARESVGYGYTF. DNA for the CDR3: TGCAGTGCTAGAGAGAGTGTTGGCTATGGCTACACCTTC.

This clonotype showed up many times. This rearrangement joins TRBV6-5 to TRBJ2-3; tentatively, D is TRBD1 or TRBD2 (5 bases each). V was cut by 8 bases and J by 3 bases, with 15 bases left in between. The germline gives CDR1 MNHEY, CDR2 SVGAGI. The CDR3 spans 14 residues. This CDR3 reads CASGRQPYTDTQYF. The CDR3 region has the DNA TGTGCCAGCGGGAGACAGCCTTATACAGATACGCAGTATTTT.